This section outlines one TCR beta chain sequence together with its context. This record comes from a study of blood T cell repertoires in COVID-19. Overall study context: In each case, the material was cDNA or gDNA derived from T cells, B-cell-depleted T cells, or PBMCs.

V shed 8 bases and J 5 bases; nucleotides not matched to a gene: 4. Germline V gives CDR1 WSHSY, CDR2 SAAADI. The CDR3 has 13 residues. Authors' data handling: The assay estimated nucleated cells by amplifying reference gene primers. TCRdb's copy holds only in-frame clones and misses some; the assay was immunoSEQ multiplex PCR. Clone size and the V and J calls come from that table; the DNA yielded D and trimming. The sample yields about 300,000 clones, 80% to 95% seen once. Source material: peripheral blood. This sequence originates from a woman in her 30s with COVID-19, enrolled during active disease. V usage is TRBV10-2 and J usage is TRBJ2-1; 9 nucleotides align to TRBD1. CDR3 residues: CASGGQGHNEQFF. CDR3 nucleotides: TGCGCCAGCGGCGGACAGGGGCACAATGAGCAGTTCTTC.